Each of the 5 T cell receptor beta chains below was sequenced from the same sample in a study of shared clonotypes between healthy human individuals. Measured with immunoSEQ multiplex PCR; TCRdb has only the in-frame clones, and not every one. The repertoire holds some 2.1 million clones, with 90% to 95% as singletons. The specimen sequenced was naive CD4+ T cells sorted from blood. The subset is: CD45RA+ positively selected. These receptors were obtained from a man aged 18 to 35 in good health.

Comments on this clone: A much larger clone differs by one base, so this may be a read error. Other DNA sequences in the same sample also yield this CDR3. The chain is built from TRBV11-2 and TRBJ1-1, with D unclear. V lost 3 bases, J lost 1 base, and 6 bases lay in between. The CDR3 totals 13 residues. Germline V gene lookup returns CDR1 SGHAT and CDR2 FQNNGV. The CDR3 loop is CASSFGGNTEAFF. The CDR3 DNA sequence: TGTGCCAGCAGCTTCGGAGGGAACACTGAAGCTTTCTTT.

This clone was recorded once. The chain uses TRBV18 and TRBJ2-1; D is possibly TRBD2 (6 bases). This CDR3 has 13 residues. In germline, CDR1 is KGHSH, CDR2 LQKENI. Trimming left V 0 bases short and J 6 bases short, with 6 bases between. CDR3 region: CASSPPGSNEQFF. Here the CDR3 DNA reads TGTGCCAGCTCACCACCCGGGAGCAATGAGCAGTTCTTC.

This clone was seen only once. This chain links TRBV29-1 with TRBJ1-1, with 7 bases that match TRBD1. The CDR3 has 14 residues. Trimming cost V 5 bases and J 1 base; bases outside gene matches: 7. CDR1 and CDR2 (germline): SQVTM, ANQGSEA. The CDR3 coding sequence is TGCAGCGTTACCCTGACAGGGCCGAACACTGAAGCTTTCTTT. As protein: CSVTLTGPNTEAFF.

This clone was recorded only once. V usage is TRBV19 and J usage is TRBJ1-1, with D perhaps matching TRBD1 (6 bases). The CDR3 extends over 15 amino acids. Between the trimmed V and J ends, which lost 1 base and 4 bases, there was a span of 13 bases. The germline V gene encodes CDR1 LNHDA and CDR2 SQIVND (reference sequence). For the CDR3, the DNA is TGTGCCAGTAGTATAGCGGCAGGGGTAGGCACTGAAGCTTTCTTT. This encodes CASSIAAGVGTEAFF.

CDR3 sequence: CASSSQQLAKNIQYF. The CDR3 DNA is TGTGCCAGCAGCTCGCAGCAGCTAGCCAAAAACATTCAGTACTTC. The rearrangement joins TRBV7-2 to TRBJ2-4; D not resolved. CDR1 is SGHTA, CDR2 FQGNSA, per germline. This CDR3 region has 15 residues. V was clipped by 4 bases and J by 0 bases, with 10 bases between them. Drawing the rest from reference TRBV7-2 and TRBJ2-4, the complete variable domain is GAGVSQSPSNKVTEKGKDVELRCDPISGHTALYWYRQSLGQGLEFLIYFQGNSAPDKSGLPSDRFSAERTGGSVSTLTIQRTQQEDSAVYLCASSSQQLAKNIQYFGAGTRLSVL.